These 30 T cell receptor beta chains came from one sample sequenced in a study of siplizumab effects on memory and regulatory T cells. Here immunoSEQ multiplex PCR was the method, and the copy in TCRdb shows in-frame clones only, minus some. The data hold about 64,000 clones, with about 96% observed a single time. The sequenced sample consisted of naive CD8+ T cells sorted from blood. These receptor sequences come from a human donor in good health.

This chain links TRBV4-1 with TRBJ1-2; D unclear. Trimming left V 0 bases short and J 3 bases short, with 8 bases between. Germline V lookup: CDR1 MGHRA, CDR2 YSYEKL. The CDR3 consists of 14 residues. CDR3: CASSQDADHYGYTF. DNA for the CDR3: TGCGCCAGCAGCCAAGATGCGGACCACTATGGCTACACCTTC.

The chain links TRBV7-6 to TRBJ2-7; D gene uncertain. This CDR3 spans 13 amino acids. Per germline, CDR1 SGHVS and CDR2 FNYEAQ. Trimming left V 1 base short and J 3 bases short, with 7 bases between. For the CDR3, the DNA is TGTGCCAGCAGCTTAGGAAGATACTACGAGCAGTACTTC. It yields the protein CASSLGRYYEQYF.

The rearrangement links TRBV6-1 to TRBJ2-7, with 7 bases matching TRBD2. After removal of 8 bases from V and 5 bases from J, the junction contained 9 bases not matched to a gene. The CDR3 contains 13 residues. Germline assignment: CDR1 MNHNS and CDR2 SASEGT. The CDR3 spells CASLKGEGHEQYF. CDR3 nucleotide sequence: TGTGCCAGCCTCAAAGGGGAGGGGCACGAGCAGTACTTC.

CDR3 bases: TGTGCCAGCAGCCCGGTCACAGGCCTGAACACTGAAGCTTTCTTT. Its protein is CASSPVTGLNTEAFF. The chain uses TRBV11-3 and TRBJ1-1; tentative D call: TRBD1 (5 bases). V lost 5 bases and J lost 0, with 13 bases in between. The CDR3 is made up of 15 amino acids. CDR1 is SGHNT, CDR2 YENEEA, per germline. Full variable domain (remainder filled in from reference TRBV11-3 and TRBJ1-1): EAGVVQSPRYKIIEKKQPVAFWCNPISGHNTLYWYLQNLGQGPELLIRYENEEAVDDSQLPKDRFSAERLKGVDSTLKIQPAELGDSAVYLCASSPVTGLNTEAFFGQGTRLTVV.

This clone was counted a single time. The chain links TRBV6-5 to TRBJ1-1; D gene ambiguous. V lost 2 bases, J lost 5 bases, and 9 bases lay in between. The V gene's germline CDR1 is MNHEY and CDR2 SVGAGI. The CDR3 is 13 amino acids. In nucleotides, the CDR3 is TGTGCCAGCAGTTACCCTGATCTGACTGAAGCTTTCTTT. Translating gives CASSYPDLTEAFF.

The V and J genes are TRBV6-5 and TRBJ2-2; D not resolved. This CDR3 has 15 amino acids. V was cut by 0 bases and J by 4 bases, with 9 bases left in between. CDR1 and CDR2 from the germline V gene are MNHEY and SVGAGI. Here the CDR3 reads CASSYSPGITGELFF. CDR3 nucleotide sequence: TGTGCCAGCAGTTACTCTCCCGGTATCACCGGGGAGCTGTTTTTT.

V gene TRBV9 combines with J gene TRBJ2-3; D gene unclear. This CDR3 spans 12 amino acids. Trimming removed 3 bases at V and 6 bases at J, with 8 bases between. The germline CDR1 and CDR2 sequences are SGDLS and YYNGEE. The CDR3 DNA sequence: TGTGCCAGCAGCGGCCGCGACGATACGCAGTATTTT. This encodes CASSGRDDTQYF.

The J gene is TRBJ2-1, the V gene TRBV4-1, with a weak D call TRBD1 (6 bases). Germline loops: CDR1 MGHRA, CDR2 YSYEKL. V lost 2 bases, J lost 4 bases, and 15 bases lay in between. There are 16 residues in the CDR3. In DNA, the CDR3 is TGCGCCAGCAGCCAAACCACAGGGTCCCCATACAATGAGCAGTTCTTC. This codes for CASSQTTGSPYNEQFF.

The chain carries TRBV1 and TRBJ2-1; the table's D call, TRBD2, has no DNA check behind it. TRBV1 is flagged as a pseudogene. The CDR3 covers 16 residues. As DNA, the CDR3 is TGCACCAGCAGCCAAGAGAAACTAACTAGGTCCAATGAGCAGTTCTTC. Translating gives CTSSQEKLTRSNEQFF.

The chain joins TRBV5-6 to TRBJ1-5; no firm D call. In germline, CDR1 is SGHDT, CDR2 YYEEEE. V shed 0 bases and J shed 9 bases, with 7 bases lying between them. The CDR3 runs to 12 residues. CDR3 DNA sequence: TGTGCCAGCAGCTTGGGGGATACGCCCCAGCATTTT. Translation gives CASSLGDTPQHF.

The genes are TRBV7-6 and TRBJ2-7, with D perhaps matching TRBD2 (6 bases). Germline V gives CDR1 SGHVS, CDR2 FNYEAQ. V shed 7 bases and J shed 3 bases, with 13 bases lying between them. This CDR3 region has 13 residues. This CDR3 reads CASKTSGDYEQYF. The CDR3 DNA sequence: TGTGCCAGCAAAACCTCGGGGGACTACGAGCAGTACTTC.

The rearrangement links TRBV19 to TRBJ1-6, with D maybe TRBD1 (5 bases). Germline CDR1 LNHDA, CDR2 SQIVND (reference sequence). This CDR3 has 14 amino acids. V was trimmed by 3 bases and J by 10 bases, leaving 13 bases between them. The CDR3 region is CASSMQQGYSPLHF. As DNA, the CDR3 is TGTGCCAGTAGTATGCAGCAGGGCTACTCACCCCTCCACTTT.

The V gene is TRBV6-5, the J gene TRBJ2-7; D is undetermined. The CDR3 extends over 16 amino acids. V lost 0 bases and J 2 bases, leaving 14 bases between the germline ends. CDR1 and CDR2 from the germline V gene are MNHEY and SVGAGI. The CDR3, as DNA: TGTGCCAGCAGTTACTCGTCCCAGGATTGGGCCTACGAGCAGTACTTC. This gives the protein CASSYSSQDWAYEQYF.

This chain uses TRBV19 with TRBJ2-3, with 12 bases lining up with TRBD2. Germline assignment: CDR1 LNHDA and CDR2 SQIVND (reference sequence). The CDR3 extends over 16 amino acids. V dropped 5 bases and J dropped 2; count of bases not matched to a gene: 5. The CDR3 nucleotides are TGTGCCAGTAGTCAGCGACTAGCGGGGGACACAGATACGCAGTATTTT. It translates to CASSQRLAGDTDTQYF.

V usage is TRBV4-1 and J usage is TRBJ2-7; no clear D gene. V dropped 4 bases and J dropped 2 bases, with 12 bases sitting between them. The germline V gene has CDR1 MGHRA and CDR2 YSYEKL. The CDR3 loop spans 14 amino acids. The CDR3 region is CASSPDSNPYEQYF. The CDR3 DNA sequence: TGCGCCAGCAGCCCCGACTCTAACCCCTACGAGCAGTACTTC.

V is TRBV7-9 and J is TRBJ1-1; D not certain. The CDR3 length is 13 residues. V lost 3 bases, J lost 0 bases, and 5 bases lay in between. The germline V gene encodes CDR1 SEHNR and CDR2 FQNEAQ (reference sequence). CDR3 sequence reads: CASSFQLNTEAFF. The CDR3 coding sequence is TGTGCCAGCAGCTTCCAGCTGAACACTGAAGCTTTCTTT.

This clone turned up a few times. The chain employs TRBV5-1 and TRBJ1-5; D unclear. This CDR3 has 13 residues. Germline lookup yields CDR1 SGHRS and CDR2 YFSETQ. V was pared by 0 bases and J by 7 bases, with 8 bases between. Here the CDR3 DNA reads TGCGCCAGCAGCTTGGCCCCCGAACAGCCCCAGCATTTT. As protein: CASSLAPEQPQHF.

The V call is TRBV23-1, the J call TRBJ2-1, with TRBD2 identical over 7 bases. TRBV23-1 has ORF status, its function being uncertain. The junction had 18 bases not matched to a gene; V was cut back by 1 base and J by 9 bases. The CDR3 totals 18 residues. The CDR3 reads CASSQLIGEGSRRFEQFF. Written as DNA, the CDR3 is TGCGCCAGCAGTCAATTAATTGGGGAGGGCAGTAGGAGGTTTGAGCAGTTCTTC.

The V gene is TRBV9, the J gene TRBJ2-7, with D possibly called TRBD1 or TRBD2 (7 bases each). The CDR3 loop spans 13 amino acids. V lost 4 bases and J lost 1, with 9 bases in between. CDR1 SGDLS and CDR2 YYNGEE come from the germline V gene. The CDR3 region is CASSQGGSYEQYF. DNA of the CDR3: TGTGCCAGCAGCCAGGGGGGGTCCTACGAGCAGTACTTC.

The chain recombines TRBV4-1 with TRBJ1-5, with D tentatively TRBD1 (5 bases). Germline V CDR1 and CDR2: MGHRA, YSYEKL. V gave up 4 bases and J gave up 2 bases, with 9 bases separating them. The CDR3 sequence is 14 residues long. The CDR3 loop is CASSPVGGNQPQHF. CDR3 DNA: TGCGCCAGCAGCCCGGTAGGGGGCAATCAGCCCCAGCATTTT.

This clone is a singleton in its sample. The V gene is TRBV28, the J gene TRBJ1-6; TRBD1 matches at 7 bases. V gave up 5 bases and J gave up 6 bases; unmatched junction bases: 4. The CDR3 totals 14 residues. From germline, CDR1 is MDHEN and CDR2 SYDVKM. CDR3 coding DNA: TGTGCCAGCAGTCCCCGACAGGGTAATTCACCCCTCCACTTT. It codes for CASSPRQGNSPLHF.

The chain uses TRBV2 and TRBJ1-2; TRBD1 matches 8 bases. The CDR3 extends over 14 amino acids. The junction had 7 bases not matched to a gene; V was cut back by 6 bases and J by 4 bases. The germline gives CDR1 SNHLY, CDR2 FYNNEI. CDR3 bases: TGTGCCAGCAGGTCCACAGGGGGAGGCTATGGCTACACCTTC. Translating it yields CASRSTGGGYGYTF.

This chain uses TRBV13 with TRBJ1-2, with a weak D call TRBD1 (5 bases). Looked up from germline, CDR1 is PRHDT and CDR2 is FYEKMQ (reference sequence). The germline V and J ends were trimmed by 4 bases and 4 bases, with 13 bases remaining between them. The CDR3 length is 14 residues. CDR3 coding DNA: TGTGCCAGCAGCTCTTCCCAAGGGGCCTATGGCTACACCTTC. Translation: CASSSSQGAYGYTF.

This clone was counted once. The gene calls are TRBV19 and TRBJ2-1, with D perhaps matching TRBD1 (6 bases). Germline V CDR1 and CDR2: LNHDA, SQIVND (reference sequence). V was pared by 5 bases and J by 8 bases, with 10 bases between. This CDR3 region has 12 residues. The CDR3: CASSVQGYEQFF. The DNA of the CDR3 is TGTGCCAGTAGTGTACAGGGCTATGAGCAGTTCTTC.

The genes are TRBV7-8 and TRBJ2-3; the D is unclear. Germline V gene sequence: CDR1 SGHVS, CDR2 FQNEAQ. The CDR3 is made up of 18 amino acids. Trimming removed 1 base at V and 2 bases at J, with 19 bases between. The CDR3 is CASSLVVFATSYTDTQYF. CDR3 coding DNA: TGTGCCAGCAGCTTAGTGGTTTTCGCCACCTCTTACACAGATACGCAGTATTTT.

This clone was seen only once. The chain combines TRBV19 with TRBJ2-3; 9 bases are a match to TRBD1. CDR1 is LNHDA and CDR2 is SQIVND in the germline V gene (reference sequence). Unmatched junction bases numbered 7, after V lost 5 bases and J lost 4 bases. The CDR3 covers 15 residues. DNA of the CDR3: TGTGCCAGTAGTTTCACAGGGGGCGTAGCAGATACGCAGTATTTT. This sequence encodes CASSFTGGVADTQYF.

This clone was observed once. The chain couples TRBV7-9 to TRBJ1-2; possible D gene TRBD1, 6 bases. Between the trimmed V and J ends, which lost 5 bases and 6 bases, there was a span of 13 bases. Per germline, CDR1 SEHNR and CDR2 FQNEAQ (reference sequence). CDR3 length equals 13 residues. The CDR3 here is CASSPGGANGYTF. The CDR3, as DNA: TGTGCCAGCAGCCCCGGGGGCGCAAATGGCTACACCTTC.

V and J are TRBV14 and TRBJ2-1; D possibly corresponds to TRBD2 (5 bases). CDR1 SGHDN and CDR2 FVKESK come from the germline V gene. The CDR3 sequence is 13 residues long. The V end was cut by 6 bases, the J end by 7 bases, with 13 bases between. CDR3 coding DNA: TGTGCCAGCAGATTGGGTAGCGAGAATGAGCAGTTCTTC. Protein product: CASRLGSENEQFF.

The rearrangement joins TRBV10-3 to TRBJ1-2; maybe TRBD1 (6 bases). Trimming stripped 11 bases from V and 6 bases from J, with 19 bases between. Germline V gives CDR1 ENHRY, CDR2 SYGVKD. The CDR3 totals 13 residues. The CDR3 bases are TGTGCCTTATCAAGAGGGGGGGCTGATGGCTACACCTTC. It specifies CALSRGGADGYTF.

V usage is TRBV6-5 and J usage is TRBJ1-1; 8 bases align to TRBD1. V lost 0 bases and J lost 0; bases outside the gene matches: 3. The CDR3 has 16 residues. The germline CDR1 and CDR2 sequences are MNHEY and SVGAGI. The CDR3 DNA reads as TGTGCCAGCAGTTACTCGCGGGACAGGATGAACACTGAAGCTTTCTTT. Amino acid sequence: CASSYSRDRMNTEAFF.